These T cell receptor beta chains were read from a single sample in a study of blood T cell repertoires in COVID-19. Generated by immunoSEQ multiplex PCR, the TCRdb table keeps only in-frame clones and is missing some. The data contain 470,000 or so clones, 80% to 90% of them singletons. Sequences were obtained from peripheral blood. The receptors originated from a human donor in a cohort sampled during active COVID-19. Each CDR3 is given with its conserved first and last residue. D genes are given only for firm matches. The size field is filled for only some rows; it gives once, few, many or a size class.

TRBJ2-1,.,13,TRBV21-1,.,TGTGCCAGCTTCGCGGGAGGGCCTAATGAGCAGTTCTTC,CASFAGGPNEQFF
TRBJ1-2,.,13,TRBV28,.,TGTGCCAGCAGTCAGGGCAGGGTAACGGGCTACACCTTC,CASSQGRVTGYTF
TRBJ2-5,once,15,TRBV9,TRBD2,TGTGCCAGCAGCGCGGGACTAGGGGGAACGGAGACCCAGTACTTC,CASSAGLGGTETQYF
TRBJ2-7,.,12,TRBV12-3/TRBV12-4,.,TGTGCCAGCAGTTCAAGTGGGCTGGAGCAGTACTTC,CASSSSGLEQYF
TRBJ1-5,.,15,TRBV2,.,TGTGCCACCCGACCCGAGGGCATTAGCAATCAGCCCCAGCATTTT,CATRPEGISNQPQHF
TRBJ2-7,.,20,TRBV3-1/TRBV3-2,TRBD2,TGTGCCAGCAGCCAAGTTTTTGGGCAGCAGGGGCTAGCGGGAGCCTACGAGCAGTACTTC,CASSQVFGQQGLAGAYEQYF
TRBJ2-1,.,16,TRBV27,TRBD2,TGTGCCAGCAGCCTCCAAATAGCGGGAGGTTACAATGAGCAGTTCTTC,CASSLQIAGGYNEQFF
TRBJ2-1,.,14,TRBV7-9,.,TGTGCCAGCACCCCGGTTAGAGGGTTCAATGAGCAGTTCTTC,CASTPVRGFNEQFF
TRBJ2-5,.,16,TRBV6-5,TRBD2,TGTGCCAGCAGTTTGGGACTAGCGGGAGGCCGGGAGACCCAGTACTTC,CASSLGLAGGRETQYF
TRBJ2-7,few,14,TRBV11-2,TRBD1,TGTGCCAGCAGCTTAGAAAGGGGGCCGCGCGAGCAGTACTTC,CASSLERGPREQYF
TRBJ2-7,.,15,TRBV6-5,TRBD1,TGTGCCAGCAGTCCTCGACAGGGTAGCTCCTACGAGCAGTACTTC,CASSPRQGSSYEQYF
TRBJ1-1,.,11,TRBV29-1,.,TGCAGCGTTGAAGATCGGGGGGGGACTTTCTTT,CSVEDRGGTFF
TRBJ1-3,.,13,TRBV27,.,TGTGCCAGCAGTTTTCAGACTGGAAACACCATATATTTT,CASSFQTGNTIYF
TRBJ2-2,.,19,TRBV12-2,.,TGTGCAAGTCGCCCCCCCCGGGGGACCTTTTATGGGCGGACCGGGGAGCTGTTTTTT,CASRPPRGTFYGRTGELFF
TRBJ1-2,.,14,TRBV24-1,.,TGTGCCACCAGTGAGGGGGGTACTAACTATGGCTACACCTTC,CATSEGGTNYGYTF
TRBJ2-7,.,15,TRBV3-1/TRBV3-2,TRBD2,TGTGCCAGCAGCCGCCGACTAGCGGGAACCTACGAGCAGTACTTC,CASSRRLAGTYEQYF
TRBJ1-2,.,15,TRBV19,TRBD1,TGTGCCAGTAGTATACTTCCGGGACAGGGTGCTGGCTACACCTTC,CASSILPGQGAGYTF
TRBJ2-1,.,13,TRBV19,.,TGTGCCAGTAGTACCCTGAGAGAGACACCCAGCTTCTTC,CASSTLRETPSFF
TRBJ1-1,.,15,TRBV27,TRBD1,TGTGCCAGCAGTTCACAACCGACAGGGGACGCTGAAGCTTTCTTT,CASSSQPTGDAEAFF
TRBJ2-1,once,14,TRBV29-1,TRBD1,TGCAGCGTAACGGCAGGGGGCTACTACAATGAGCAGTTCTTC,CSVTAGGYYNEQFF
TRBJ1-1,.,13,TRBV12-3/TRBV12-4,.,TGTGCCAGCAGTTCCCAAGCGAACACTGAAGCTTTCTTT,CASSSQANTEAFF
TRBJ2-7,.,17,TRBV27,.,TGTGCCAGCAGTAATAGCGGAGGAGGGACCCCCATCTACGAGCAGTACTTC,CASSNSGGGTPIYEQYF
TRBJ1-1,.,14,TRBV7-2,.,TGTGCCAGCAGCGGACAGACAATCGCCACTGAAGCTTTCTTT,CASSGQTIATEAFF
TRBJ2-5,.,14,TRBV18,TRBD2,TGTGCCAGCTCCGCGCGGGGGGCGGAAGAGACCCAGTACTTC,CASSARGAEETQYF